The 10 T cell receptor beta chains given below trace back to one sample, sequenced in a study of long-term antiretroviral therapy in people with HIV. Run at survey level, the immunoSEQ assay was version v3.0. Clones were read by immunoSEQ multiplex PCR, and TCRdb kept only the in-frame ones, dropping some. The data hold about 48,000 clones, with around 84% observed a single time. The sequencing here drew on unsorted PBMCs, taken 0.8 years after starting antiretroviral therapy. The source is a woman between 18 and 29 years old with HIV.

With respect to this clone: Different DNA sequences within this sample yield the same CDR3. The rearrangement links TRBV19 to TRBJ2-2; 11 bases align to TRBD1. Germline V lookup: CDR1 LNHDA, CDR2 SQIVND (reference sequence). V dropped 5 bases and J dropped 2; count of bases not matched to a gene: 1. The CDR3 sequence is 15 residues long. CDR3 DNA sequence: TGTGCCAGTAGTGGGACAGGGGGAAACACCGGGGAGCTGTTTTTT. It yields the protein CASSGTGGNTGELFF.

This clone was seen a handful of times. The V gene is TRBV6-5, the J gene TRBJ1-2; D uncertain. With 2 bases removed from V and 5 bases from J, the gap between germline ends came to 9 bases. Germline V gene data show CDR1 as MNHEY and CDR2 as SVGAGI. CDR3 size: 13 residues. As DNA, the CDR3 is TGTGCCAGCAGTTACGCCGGGTCATATGGCTACACCTTC. Amino acid sequence: CASSYAGSYGYTF.

The V and J genes are TRBV10-3 and TRBJ1-4, with D possibly being TRBD1 (5 bases). Germline V gene lookup returns CDR1 ENHRY and CDR2 SYGVKD. The CDR3 is 16 residues long. Trimming cost V 0 bases and J 0 bases, with 8 bases left between them. CDR3 coding DNA: TGTGCCATCAGTGAGTCGACAGCCTCAACTAATGAAAAACTGTTTTTT. This codes for CAISESTASTNEKLFF.

This sequence joins TRBV6-6 and TRBJ2-5; tentative D call: TRBD1 (5 bases). The ends were cut back, 8 bases at V and 5 bases at J, with 9 bases in the middle. The length of the CDR3 is 11 residues. Germline lookup yields CDR1 MNHNY and CDR2 SVGAGI (reference sequence). CDR3 loop: CASGKGETQYF. The CDR3 DNA sequence: TGTGCCAGCGGAAAGGGGGAGACCCAGTACTTC.

The genes are TRBV7-3 and TRBJ2-3; tentative D call: TRBD1 (6 bases). Trimming took 3 bases from V and 7 from J, leaving 14 bases between them. In germline, CDR1 is SGHTA, CDR2 FQGTGA. This CDR3 is built from 14 residues. In DNA, the CDR3 is TGTGCCAGCAGCTTGTGGCAGGGGCACAATACGCAGTATTTT. Residues: CASSLWQGHNTQYF.

In its sample, this clone was seen once. V gene TRBV10-2 combines with J gene TRBJ1-1; possible D gene TRBD1, 5 bases. V shed 3 bases and J shed 5 bases, with 16 bases lying between them. Germline CDR1 WSHSY, CDR2 SAAADI. This CDR3 comprises 15 residues. Here the CDR3 DNA reads TGCGCCAGCAGTGAAATTGCAGGGAGGGGAACTGAAGCTTTCTTT. Translated: CASSEIAGRGTEAFF.

This chain links TRBV9 with TRBJ2-2, with D hard to call. The CDR3 is 18 residues long. With 3 bases removed from V and 3 bases from J, the gap between germline ends came to 21 bases. Per germline, CDR1 SGDLS and CDR2 YYNGEE. The CDR3 sequence: CASSGGNRGGMDTGELFF. Written as DNA, the CDR3 is TGTGCCAGCAGCGGAGGAAACAGAGGTGGCATGGACACCGGGGAGCTGTTTTTT. Full variable domain (outside the CDR3, taken from reference TRBV9 and TRBJ2-2): DSGVTQTPKHLITATGQRVTLRCSPRSGDLSVYWYQQSLDQGLQFLIQYYNGEERAKGNILERFSAQQFPDLHSELNLSSLELGDSALYFCASSGGNRGGMDTGELFFGEGSRLTVL.

V is TRBV7-2 and J is TRBJ2-4; D gene unclear. V was cut by 1 base and J by 8 bases, with 12 bases left in between. There are 14 residues in the CDR3. Germline CDR1 SGHTA, CDR2 FQGNSA. The CDR3 coding sequence is TGTGCCAGCAGCTTAGAGGTTGTTGGATACATTCAGTACTTC. It yields the protein CASSLEVVGYIQYF.

The chain is built from TRBV6-1 and TRBJ1-5, with no clear D. Trimming cost V 1 base and J 7 bases, with 14 bases left between them. This CDR3 spans 15 amino acids. Germline CDR1 is MNHNS and CDR2 is SASEGT. The CDR3 reads CASSEESNGGQPQHF. Here the CDR3 DNA reads TGTGCCAGCAGTGAAGAGTCGAACGGTGGCCAGCCCCAGCATTTT.

The chain combines TRBV7-8 with TRBJ1-2; D is unclear. The germline V gene encodes CDR1 SGHVS and CDR2 FQNEAQ. V gave up 0 bases and J gave up 0 bases, with 5 bases separating them. The CDR3 has 14 amino acids. CDR3 amino acids: CASSLAAPNYGYTF. The CDR3 region has the DNA TGTGCCAGCAGCTTAGCCGCCCCTAACTATGGCTACACCTTC. Using reference TRBV7-8 and TRBJ1-2 for the parts outside the CDR3, the full variable domain is GAGVSQSPRYKVAKRGQDVALRCDPISGHVSLFWYQQALGQGPEFLTYFQNEAQLDKSGLPSDRFFAERPEGSVSTLKIQRTQQEDSAVYLCASSLAAPNYGYTFGSGTRLTVV.